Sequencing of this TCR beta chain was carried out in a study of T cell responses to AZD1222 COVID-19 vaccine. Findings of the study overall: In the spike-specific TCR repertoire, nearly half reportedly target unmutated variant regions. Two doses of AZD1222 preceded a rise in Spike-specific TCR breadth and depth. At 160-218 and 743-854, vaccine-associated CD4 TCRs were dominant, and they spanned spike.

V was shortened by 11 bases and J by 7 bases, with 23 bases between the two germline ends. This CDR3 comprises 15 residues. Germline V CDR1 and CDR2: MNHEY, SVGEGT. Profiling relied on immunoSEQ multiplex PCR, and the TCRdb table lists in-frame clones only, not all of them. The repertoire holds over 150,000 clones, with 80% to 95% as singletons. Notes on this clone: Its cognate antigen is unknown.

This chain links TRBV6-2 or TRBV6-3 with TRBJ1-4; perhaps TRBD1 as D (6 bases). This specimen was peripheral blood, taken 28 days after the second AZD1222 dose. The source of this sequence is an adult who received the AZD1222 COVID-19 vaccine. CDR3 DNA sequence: TGTGCCGCCAGTTCTCGGACAGCTGTCAGTGAAAAACTGTTTTTT. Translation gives CAASSRTAVSEKLFF.